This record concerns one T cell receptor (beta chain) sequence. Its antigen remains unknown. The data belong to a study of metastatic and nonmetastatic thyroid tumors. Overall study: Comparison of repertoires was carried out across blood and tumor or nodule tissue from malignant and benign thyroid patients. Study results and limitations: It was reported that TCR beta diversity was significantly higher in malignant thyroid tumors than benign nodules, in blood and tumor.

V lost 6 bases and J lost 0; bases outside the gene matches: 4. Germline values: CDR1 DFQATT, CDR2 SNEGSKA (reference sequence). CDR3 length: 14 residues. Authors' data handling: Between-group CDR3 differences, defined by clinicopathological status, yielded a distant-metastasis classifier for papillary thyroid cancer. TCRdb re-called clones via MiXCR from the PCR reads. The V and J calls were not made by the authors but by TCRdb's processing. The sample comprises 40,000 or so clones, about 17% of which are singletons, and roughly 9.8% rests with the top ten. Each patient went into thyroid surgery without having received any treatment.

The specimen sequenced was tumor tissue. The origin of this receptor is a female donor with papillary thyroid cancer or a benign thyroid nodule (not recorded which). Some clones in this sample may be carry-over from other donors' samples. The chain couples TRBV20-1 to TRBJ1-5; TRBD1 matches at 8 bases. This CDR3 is CSAKDRASNQPQHF. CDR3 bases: TGCAGTGCCAAGGACAGGGCTAGCAATCAGCCCCAGCATTTT.